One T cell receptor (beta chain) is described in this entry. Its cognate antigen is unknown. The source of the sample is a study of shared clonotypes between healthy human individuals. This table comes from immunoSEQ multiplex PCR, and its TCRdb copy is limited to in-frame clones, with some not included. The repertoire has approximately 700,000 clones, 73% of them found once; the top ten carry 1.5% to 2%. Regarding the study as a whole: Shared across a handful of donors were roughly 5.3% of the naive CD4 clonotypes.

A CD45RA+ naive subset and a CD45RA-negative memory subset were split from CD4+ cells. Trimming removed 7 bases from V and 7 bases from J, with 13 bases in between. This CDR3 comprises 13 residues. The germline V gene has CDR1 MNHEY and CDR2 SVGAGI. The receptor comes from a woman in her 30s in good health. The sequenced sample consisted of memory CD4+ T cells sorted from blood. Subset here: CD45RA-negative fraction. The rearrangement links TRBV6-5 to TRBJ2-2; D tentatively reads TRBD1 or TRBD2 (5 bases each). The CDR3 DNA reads TGTGCCAGCAATCAAAGGGACGGCGGGGAGCTGTTTTTT. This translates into CASNQRDGGELFF.